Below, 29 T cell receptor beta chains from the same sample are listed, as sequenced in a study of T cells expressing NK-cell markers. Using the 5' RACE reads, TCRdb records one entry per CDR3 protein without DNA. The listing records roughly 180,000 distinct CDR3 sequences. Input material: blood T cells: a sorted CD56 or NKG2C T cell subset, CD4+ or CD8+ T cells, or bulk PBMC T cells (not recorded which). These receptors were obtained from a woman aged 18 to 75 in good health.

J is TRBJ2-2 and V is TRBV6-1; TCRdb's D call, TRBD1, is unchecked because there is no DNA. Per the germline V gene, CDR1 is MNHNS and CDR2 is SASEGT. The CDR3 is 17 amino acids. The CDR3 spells CASSMRIGQGETGELFF.

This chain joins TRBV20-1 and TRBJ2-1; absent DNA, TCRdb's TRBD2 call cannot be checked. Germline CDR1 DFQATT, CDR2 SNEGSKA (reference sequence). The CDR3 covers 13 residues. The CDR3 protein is CSARLAGVSEQFF.

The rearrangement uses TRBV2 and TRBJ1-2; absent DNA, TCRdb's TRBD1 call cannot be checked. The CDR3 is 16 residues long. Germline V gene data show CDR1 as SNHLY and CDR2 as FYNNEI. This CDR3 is CASSERRGAEDYGYTF.

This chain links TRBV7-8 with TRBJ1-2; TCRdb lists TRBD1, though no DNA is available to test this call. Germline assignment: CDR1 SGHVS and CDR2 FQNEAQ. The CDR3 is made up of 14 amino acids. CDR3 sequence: CASSLRGGADGYTF.

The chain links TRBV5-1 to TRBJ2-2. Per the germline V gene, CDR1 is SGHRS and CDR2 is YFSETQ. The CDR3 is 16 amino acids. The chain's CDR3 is CASSLGARMNTGELFF.

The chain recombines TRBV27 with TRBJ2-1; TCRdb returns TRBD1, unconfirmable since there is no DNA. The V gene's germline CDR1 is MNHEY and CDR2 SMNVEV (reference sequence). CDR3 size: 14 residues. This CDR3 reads CASSLRTGAEKQFF.

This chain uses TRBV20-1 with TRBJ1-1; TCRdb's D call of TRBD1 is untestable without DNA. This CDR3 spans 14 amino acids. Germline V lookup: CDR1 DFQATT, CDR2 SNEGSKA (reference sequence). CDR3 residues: CSAKLQGVDTEAFF.

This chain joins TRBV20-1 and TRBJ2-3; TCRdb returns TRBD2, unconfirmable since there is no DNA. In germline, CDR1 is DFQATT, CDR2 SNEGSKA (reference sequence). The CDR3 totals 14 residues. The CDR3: CSAPASGIGDTQYF.

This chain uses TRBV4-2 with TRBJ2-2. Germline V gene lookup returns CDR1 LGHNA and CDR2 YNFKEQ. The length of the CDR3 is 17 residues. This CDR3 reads CASSQDSPGLISWELFF.

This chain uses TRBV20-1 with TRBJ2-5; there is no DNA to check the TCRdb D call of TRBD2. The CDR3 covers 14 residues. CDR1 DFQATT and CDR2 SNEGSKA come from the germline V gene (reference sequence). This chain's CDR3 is CSASVAGGLETQYF.

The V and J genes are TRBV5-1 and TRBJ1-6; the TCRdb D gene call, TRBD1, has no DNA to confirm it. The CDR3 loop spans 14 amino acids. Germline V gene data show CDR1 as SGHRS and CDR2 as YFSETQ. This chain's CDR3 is CASSLRPGHSPLHF. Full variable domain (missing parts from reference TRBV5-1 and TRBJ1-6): KAGVTQTPRYLIKTRGQQVTLSCSPISGHRSVSWYQQTPGQGLQFLFEYFSETQRNKGNFPGRFSGRQFSNSRSEMNVSTLELGDSALYLCASSLRPGHSPLHFGNGTRLTVT.

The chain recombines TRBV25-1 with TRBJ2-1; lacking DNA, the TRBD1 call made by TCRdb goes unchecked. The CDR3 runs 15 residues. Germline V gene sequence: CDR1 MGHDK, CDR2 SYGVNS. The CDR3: CASSELGGAYNEQFF.

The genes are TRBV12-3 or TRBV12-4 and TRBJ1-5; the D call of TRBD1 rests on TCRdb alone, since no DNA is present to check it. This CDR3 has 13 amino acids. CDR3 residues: CASRGTGGLAQHF.

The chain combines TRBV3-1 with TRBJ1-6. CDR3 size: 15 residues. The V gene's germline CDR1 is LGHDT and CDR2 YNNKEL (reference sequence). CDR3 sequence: CASSPTGAWDSPLHF. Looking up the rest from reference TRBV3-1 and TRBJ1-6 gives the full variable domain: DTAVSQTPKYLVTQMGNDKSIKCEQNLGHDTMYWYKQDSKKFLKIMFSYNNKELIINETVPNRFSPKSPDKAHLNLHINSLELGDSAVYFCASSPTGAWDSPLHFGNGTRLTVT.

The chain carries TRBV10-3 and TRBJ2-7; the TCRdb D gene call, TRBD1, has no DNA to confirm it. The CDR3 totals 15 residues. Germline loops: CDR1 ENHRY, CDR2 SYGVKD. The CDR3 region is CAISDVGQGNYEQYF.

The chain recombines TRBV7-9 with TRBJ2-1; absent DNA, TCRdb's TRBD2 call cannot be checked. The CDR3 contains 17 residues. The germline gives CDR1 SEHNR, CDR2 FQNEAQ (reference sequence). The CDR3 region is CASSLVVLSGGAAEQFF.

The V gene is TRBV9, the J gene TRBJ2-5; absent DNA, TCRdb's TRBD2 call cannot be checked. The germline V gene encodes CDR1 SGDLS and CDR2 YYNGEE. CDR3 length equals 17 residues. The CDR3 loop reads CASSVGTSGGVQETQYF.

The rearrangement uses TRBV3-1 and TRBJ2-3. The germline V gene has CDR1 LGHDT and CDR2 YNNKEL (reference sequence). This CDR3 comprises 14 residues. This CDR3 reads CASIPSGSTDTQYF.

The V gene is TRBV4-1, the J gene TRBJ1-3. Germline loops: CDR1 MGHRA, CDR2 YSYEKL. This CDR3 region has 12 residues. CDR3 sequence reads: CASSQEGNTIYF.

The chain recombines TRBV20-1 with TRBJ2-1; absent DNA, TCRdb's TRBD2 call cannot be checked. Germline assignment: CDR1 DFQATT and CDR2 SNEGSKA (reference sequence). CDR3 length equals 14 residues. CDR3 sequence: CSASRRASHNEQFF.

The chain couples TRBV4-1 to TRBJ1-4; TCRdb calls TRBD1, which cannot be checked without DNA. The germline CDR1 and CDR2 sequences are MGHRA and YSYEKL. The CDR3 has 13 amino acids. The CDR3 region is CASSLGDTEKLFF.

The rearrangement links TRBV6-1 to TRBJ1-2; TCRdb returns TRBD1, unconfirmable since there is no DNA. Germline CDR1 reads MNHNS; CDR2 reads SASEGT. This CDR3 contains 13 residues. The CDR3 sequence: CASNLGGNYGYTF.

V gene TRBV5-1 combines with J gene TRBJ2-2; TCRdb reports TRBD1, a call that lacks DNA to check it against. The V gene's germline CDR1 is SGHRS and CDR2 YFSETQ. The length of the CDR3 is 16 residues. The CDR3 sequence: CASSFLAGGVSGELFF.

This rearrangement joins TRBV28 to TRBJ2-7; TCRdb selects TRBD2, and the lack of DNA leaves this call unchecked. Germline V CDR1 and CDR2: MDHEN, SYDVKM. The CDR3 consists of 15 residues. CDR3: CASSLTGTQSYEQYF.

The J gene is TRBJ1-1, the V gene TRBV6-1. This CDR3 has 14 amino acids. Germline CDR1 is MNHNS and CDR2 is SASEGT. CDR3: CASRVIAMNTEAFF.

This CDR3 is CSARGGLAGGLQETQYF. This chain links TRBV20-1 with TRBJ2-5; TCRdb returns TRBD2, unconfirmable since there is no DNA. This CDR3 is built from 17 residues. The germline gives CDR1 DFQATT, CDR2 SNEGSKA (reference sequence).

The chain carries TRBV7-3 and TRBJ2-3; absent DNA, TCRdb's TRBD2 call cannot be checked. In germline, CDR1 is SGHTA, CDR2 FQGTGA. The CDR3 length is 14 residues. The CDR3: CASSQRAFTDTQYF.

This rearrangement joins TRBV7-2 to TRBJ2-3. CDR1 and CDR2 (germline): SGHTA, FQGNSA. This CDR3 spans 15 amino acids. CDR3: CASSLSGRRADTQYF.

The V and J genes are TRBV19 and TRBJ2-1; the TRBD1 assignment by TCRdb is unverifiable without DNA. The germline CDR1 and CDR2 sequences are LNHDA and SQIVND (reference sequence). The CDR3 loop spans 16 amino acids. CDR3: CASSLRTGAFYNEQFF.